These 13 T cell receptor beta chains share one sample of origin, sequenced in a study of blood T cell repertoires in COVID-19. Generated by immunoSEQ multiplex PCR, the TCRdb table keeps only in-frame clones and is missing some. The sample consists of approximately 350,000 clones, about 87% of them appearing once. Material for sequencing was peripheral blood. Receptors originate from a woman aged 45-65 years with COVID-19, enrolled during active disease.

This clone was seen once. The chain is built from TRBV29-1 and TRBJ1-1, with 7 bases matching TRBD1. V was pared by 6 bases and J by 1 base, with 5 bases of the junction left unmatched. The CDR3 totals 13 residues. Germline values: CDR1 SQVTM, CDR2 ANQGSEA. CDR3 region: CSVGRGRNTEAFF. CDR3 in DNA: TGCAGCGTAGGTAGGGGGCGGAACACTGAAGCTTTCTTT.

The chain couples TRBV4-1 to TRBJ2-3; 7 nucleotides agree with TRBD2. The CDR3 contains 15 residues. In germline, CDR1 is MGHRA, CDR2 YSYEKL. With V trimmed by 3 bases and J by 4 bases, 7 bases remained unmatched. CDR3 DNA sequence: TGCGCCAGCAGCCATACTAGCGACAGAGCAGATACGCAGTATTTT. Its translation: CASSHTSDRADTQYF.

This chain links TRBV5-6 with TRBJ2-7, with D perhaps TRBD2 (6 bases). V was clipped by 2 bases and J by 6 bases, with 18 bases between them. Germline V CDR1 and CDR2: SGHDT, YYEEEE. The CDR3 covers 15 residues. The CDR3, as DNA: TGTGCCAGCAGCTTTCGACTAGGATCGCTTACCGAGCAGTACTTC. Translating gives CASSFRLGSLTEQYF.

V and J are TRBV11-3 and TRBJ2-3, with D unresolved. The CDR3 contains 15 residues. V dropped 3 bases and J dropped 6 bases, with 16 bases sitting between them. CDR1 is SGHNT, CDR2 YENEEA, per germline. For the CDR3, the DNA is TGTGCCAGCAGCTTCCCTGGAGCCCCCGGGGATACGCAGTATTTT. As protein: CASSFPGAPGDTQYF.

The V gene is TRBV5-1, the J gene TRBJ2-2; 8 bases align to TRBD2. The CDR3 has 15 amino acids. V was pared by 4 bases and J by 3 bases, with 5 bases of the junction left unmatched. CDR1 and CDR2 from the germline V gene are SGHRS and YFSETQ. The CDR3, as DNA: TGCGCCAGCAGCCCGGGGGGGAAGGACACCGGGGAGCTGTTTTTT. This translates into CASSPGGKDTGELFF.

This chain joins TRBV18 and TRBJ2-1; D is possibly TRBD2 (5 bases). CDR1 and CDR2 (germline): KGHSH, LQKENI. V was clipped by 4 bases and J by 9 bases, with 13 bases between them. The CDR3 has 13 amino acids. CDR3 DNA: TGTGCCAGCTCACAAGGACCCGAGGGTGAGCAGTTCTTC. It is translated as CASSQGPEGEQFF.

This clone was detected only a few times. CDR3 nucleotides: TGTGCCAGCAGCTGGGGACTACCCATAAGCTCCTACGAGCAGTACTTC. It encodes CASSWGLPISSYEQYF. The gene calls are TRBV5-4 and TRBJ2-7; the match to TRBD2 covers 7 bases. The junction had 9 bases not matched to a gene; V was cut back by 3 bases and J by 0 bases. Germline V gives CDR1 SGHNT, CDR2 YYREEE (reference sequence). The CDR3 consists of 16 residues.

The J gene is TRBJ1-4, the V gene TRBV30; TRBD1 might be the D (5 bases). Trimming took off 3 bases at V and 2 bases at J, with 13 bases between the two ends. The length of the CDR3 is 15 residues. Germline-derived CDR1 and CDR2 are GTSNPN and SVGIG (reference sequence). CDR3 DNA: TGTGCCTGGAGGGGGCGGCACAATACTAATGAAAAACTGTTTTTT. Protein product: CAWRGRHNTNEKLFF.

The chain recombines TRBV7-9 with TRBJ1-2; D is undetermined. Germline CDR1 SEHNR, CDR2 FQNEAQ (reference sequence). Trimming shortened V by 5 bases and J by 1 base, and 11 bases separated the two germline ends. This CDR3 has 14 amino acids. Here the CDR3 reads CASSMQAINYGYTF. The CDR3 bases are TGTGCCAGCAGCATGCAGGCCATTAACTATGGCTACACCTTC.

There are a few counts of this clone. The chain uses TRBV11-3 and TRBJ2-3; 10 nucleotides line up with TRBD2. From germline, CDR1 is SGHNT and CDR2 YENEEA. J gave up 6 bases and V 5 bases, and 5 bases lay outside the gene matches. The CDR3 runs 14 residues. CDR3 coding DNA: TGTGCCAGCAGCCTTAGCGGGAGGCCGGATACGCAGTATTTT. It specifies CASSLSGRPDTQYF.

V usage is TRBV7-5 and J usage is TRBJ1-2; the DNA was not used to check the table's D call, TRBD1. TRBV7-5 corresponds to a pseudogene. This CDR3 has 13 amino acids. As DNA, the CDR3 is TGTGTCAGATGGAACGGGACAGTTTATGGCTACACCTTC. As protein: CVRWNGTVYGYTF.

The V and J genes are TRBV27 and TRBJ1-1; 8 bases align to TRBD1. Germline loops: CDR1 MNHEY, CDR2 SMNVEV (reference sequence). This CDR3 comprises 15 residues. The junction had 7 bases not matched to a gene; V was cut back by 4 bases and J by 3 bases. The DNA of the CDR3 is TGTGCCAGCAGTTCCGGGACAGGCGGGGACACTGAAGCTTTCTTT. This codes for CASSSGTGGDTEAFF.

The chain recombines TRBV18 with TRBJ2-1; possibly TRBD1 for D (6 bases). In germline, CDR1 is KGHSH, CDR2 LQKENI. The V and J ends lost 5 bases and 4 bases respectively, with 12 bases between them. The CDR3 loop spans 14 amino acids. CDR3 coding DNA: TGTGCCAGCTCAACGAAACAGGGATACAATGAGCAGTTCTTC. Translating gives CASSTKQGYNEQFF.